Listed here are 31 T cell receptor beta chains from one sample, sequenced in a study of T cell responses to AZD1222 COVID-19 vaccine (dated by TCRdb to the early 2020s). The method was the immunoSEQ multiplex PCR assay. TCRdb stores this immuneACCESS table with in-frame sequences only. Part of the clones is absent; in the studies checked, under half of the shortfall reflects unresolved V genes, and no reason is known for the rest. The sample table contains over 100,000 clones; only one count was recorded for roughly nine tenths of them. About 2.5% of the sample is in the top ten clones. The intended sense of this specimen's time point label: about 28 days (+/-7) after the second vaccine dose. The sequences come from peripheral blood, collected 28 days after the second AZD1222 dose. The receptors derive from an adult who received the AZD1222 COVID-19 vaccine.

This clone was counted only a few times. The chain combines TRBV14 with TRBJ1-2, with D possibly TRBD1 on 6 matching bases. The CDR3 is 15 residues long. CDR1 SGHDN and CDR2 FVKESK come from the germline V gene. Trimming removed 3 bases at V and 3 bases at J, with 14 bases between. The CDR3 here is CASSQLQGNHYGYTF. As DNA, the CDR3 is TGTGCCAGCAGCCAGCTACAGGGAAACCACTATGGCTACACCTTC.

The chain employs TRBV19 and TRBJ1-1; no clear D gene. The CDR3 spans 11 residues. CDR1 and CDR2 (germline): LNHDA, SQIVND (reference sequence). With 1 base removed from V and 10 bases from J, the gap between germline ends came to 7 bases. The CDR3 is CASSIGIAAFF. DNA of the CDR3: TGTGCCAGTAGTATAGGCATCGCAGCTTTCTTT.

This clone was seen a few times. The genes are TRBV7-2 and TRBJ1-5; D not certain. This CDR3 region has 14 residues. The germline CDR1 and CDR2 sequences are SGHTA and FQGNSA. The V end lost 1 base, the J end lost 1 base, and 5 bases lay between the germline ends. The CDR3 DNA reads as TGTGCCAGCAGCTTAGAACTGAGCAATCAGCCCCAGCATTTT. Protein product: CASSLELSNQPQHF.

This clone was detected once. The chain is built from TRBV11-2 and TRBJ1-6; D is undetermined. V lost 6 bases and J lost 7, with 10 bases in between. CDR1 and CDR2 from the germline V gene are SGHAT and FQNNGV. The CDR3 length is 13 residues. The chain's CDR3 is CASSHGRNSPLHF. The CDR3 DNA follows: TGTGCCAGCAGTCATGGGAGGAATTCACCCCTCCACTTT.

This clone was seen a single time. The V and J genes are TRBV5-1 and TRBJ2-7; possibly TRBD1 for D (5 bases). This CDR3 comprises 16 residues. The germline V gene encodes CDR1 SGHRS and CDR2 YFSETQ. V was cut by 4 bases and J by 0 bases, with 17 bases left in between. The DNA for the CDR3 is TGCGCCAGCAGCACGTCATTGGGGCAGAGCTCCTACGAGCAGTACTTC. It codes for CASSTSLGQSSYEQYF.

Turning to this clone: The sample carries other DNA sequences with the same CDR3. The chain links TRBV5-1 to TRBJ1-6; D gene unclear. V was cut by 0 bases and J by 6 bases, with 7 bases left in between. Looked up from germline, CDR1 is SGHRS and CDR2 is YFSETQ. CDR3 length: 14 amino acids. The CDR3 bases are TGCGCCAGCAGCTTGGGCCAGCCTAATTCACCCCTCCACTTT. It yields the protein CASSLGQPNSPLHF.

The chain is built from TRBV6-5 and TRBJ2-1; TRBD2 aligns across 7 bases. This CDR3 contains 15 residues. Germline V CDR1 and CDR2: MNHEY, SVGAGI. V shed 4 bases and J 10 bases; nucleotides not matched to a gene: 13. The CDR3 region has the DNA TGTGCCAGCAGTTCCTTAACTAGCGAGGTGAGCGAGCAGTTCTTC. This translates into CASSSLTSEVSEQFF.

V gene TRBV19 combines with J gene TRBJ2-3, with D unresolved. The CDR3 is 15 amino acids. Trimming stripped 7 bases from V and 2 bases from J, with 16 bases between. Germline CDR1 LNHDA, CDR2 SQIVND (reference sequence). The CDR3 bases are TGTGCCAGTACCCCATCCCTCGGTACCACAGATACGCAGTATTTT. It specifies CASTPSLGTTDTQYF.

The chain has TRBV30 and TRBJ2-7, with a weak D call TRBD2 (6 bases). Trimming removed 8 bases from V and 9 bases from J, with 17 bases in between. CDR1 is GTSNPN and CDR2 is SVGIG in the germline V gene (reference sequence). The CDR3 loop spans 11 amino acids. As DNA, the CDR3 is TGTGCCATCGGGGGTAGCGGCACGCAGTACTTC. Its protein is CAIGGSGTQYF.

The chain carries TRBV23-1 and TRBJ1-1; tentatively, D is TRBD1 (6 bases). TRBV23-1 is an open reading frame whose function is uncertain. Trimming pared 2 bases from V and 4 bases from J, leaving 17 bases between. This CDR3 has 16 residues. In DNA, the CDR3 is TGCGCCAGCAGTCAACCCACGGGGGCGCAGGGCACTGAAGCTTTCTTT. It encodes CASSQPTGAQGTEAFF.

This clone was recorded once. The gene calls are TRBV6-2 or TRBV6-3 and TRBJ2-1; 7 positions match TRBD1. Germline-derived CDR1 and CDR2 are MNHEY and SVGEGT. The V gene end was trimmed by 3 bases and the J gene end by 2 bases; junction bases not matched to a gene: 4. The CDR3 is made up of 15 amino acids. The chain's CDR3 is CASSYEGGTYNEQFF. The CDR3 DNA follows: TGTGCCAGCAGTTATGAAGGGGGCACCTACAATGAGCAGTTCTTC.

This clone is a singleton in its sample. The gene calls are TRBV7-9 and TRBJ1-2; D gene ambiguous. The germline gives CDR1 SEHNR, CDR2 FQNEAQ (reference sequence). The CDR3 is 15 residues long. Trimming took 5 bases from V and 8 from J, leaving 21 bases between them. CDR3 sequence reads: CASSPLETVTMGYTF. In nucleotides, the CDR3 is TGTGCCAGCAGCCCCCTTGAGACGGTAACTATGGGCTACACCTTC.

The V call is TRBV30, the J call TRBJ1-3; tentatively, D is TRBD1 (6 bases). The CDR3 totals 19 residues. The V gene lost 0 bases and the J gene lost 0 bases, with 21 bases spanning the gap. Germline V gene lookup returns CDR1 GTSNPN and CDR2 SVGIG (reference sequence). CDR3 coding DNA: TGTGCCTGGAGTGTATTCTCCGGGGGCCCGTCCATCTCTGGAAACACCATATATTTT. It specifies CAWSVFSGGPSISGNTIYF.

The rearrangement joins TRBV7-8 to TRBJ1-4; TRBD1 matches 10 bases. CDR1 is SGHVS, CDR2 FQNEAQ, per germline. V dropped 3 bases and J dropped 5; count of bases not matched to a gene: 9. The CDR3 has 17 residues. CDR3 bases: TGTGCCAGCAGCTTCCTACACCCGGGACAGGGGAATGAAAAACTGTTTTTT. It codes for CASSFLHPGQGNEKLFF.

The rearrangement joins TRBV7-9 to TRBJ1-5; weak D call: TRBD1 (6 bases). The CDR3 length is 14 residues. The V end lost 4 bases, the J end lost 3 bases, and 10 bases lay between the germline ends. Germline V gene lookup returns CDR1 SEHNR and CDR2 FQNEAQ (reference sequence). The CDR3 protein is CASSSTGSNQPQHF. CDR3 nucleotides: TGTGCCAGCAGCTCTACAGGGTCCAATCAGCCCCAGCATTTT.

The V gene is TRBV5-1, the J gene TRBJ2-2; the D gene is possibly TRBD1 (5 bases). Germline values: CDR1 SGHRS, CDR2 YFSETQ. Trimming removed 7 bases from V and 4 bases from J, with 17 bases in between. The CDR3 consists of 15 residues. The CDR3 sequence is CASSAQARITGELFF. The CDR3 DNA reads as TGCGCCAGCTCCGCACAGGCGAGAATCACCGGGGAGCTGTTTTTT.

The chain is built from TRBV7-2 and TRBJ1-6, with D maybe TRBD1 (6 bases). Germline loops: CDR1 SGHTA, CDR2 FQGNSA. Trimming took 5 bases from V and 5 from J, leaving 13 bases between them. The CDR3 totals 15 residues. The CDR3 DNA sequence: TGTGCCAGCAGCATCCGGGACACTAATAATTCACCCCTCCACTTT. Protein: CASSIRDTNNSPLHF.

V is TRBV4-3 and J is TRBJ2-7; 9 bases are a match to TRBD1. The CDR3 is 17 residues long. V shed 5 bases, J shed 3 bases, and the junction held 14 bases outside the gene matches. Germline CDR1 and CDR2: LGHNA and YSLEER. The CDR3 coding sequence is TGCGCCAGCAGCTCGCGTAACCCGGGACAGGGTTTCTACGAGCAGTACTTC. This translates into CASSSRNPGQGFYEQYF.

V gene TRBV19 combines with J gene TRBJ1-5; D gene unclear. The germline gives CDR1 LNHDA, CDR2 SQIVND (reference sequence). The ends were cut back, 5 bases at V and 10 bases at J, with 12 bases in the middle. The CDR3 covers 12 residues. CDR3 sequence (DNA): TGTGCCAGTAGTTCTTTAGGACGTCCCCAGCATTTT. This codes for CASSSLGRPQHF.

V gene TRBV5-1 combines with J gene TRBJ1-1; D remains unclear. The CDR3 is 11 residues long. The V gene lost 5 bases and the J gene lost 8 bases, with 10 bases spanning the gap. Germline-derived CDR1 and CDR2 are SGHRS and YFSETQ. In nucleotides, the CDR3 is TGCGCCAGCAGTTACCACAGCGAAGCTTTCTTT. Its protein product is CASSYHSEAFF. Together with reference TRBV5-1 and TRBJ1-1, the CDR3 gives the full variable domain: KAGVTQTPRYLIKTRGQQVTLSCSPISGHRSVSWYQQTPGQGLQFLFEYFSETQRNKGNFPGRFSGRQFSNSRSEMNVSTLELGDSALYLCASSYHSEAFFGQGTRLTVV.

The chain carries TRBV6-5 and TRBJ2-3, with D perhaps TRBD2 (6 bases). The CDR3 spans 13 residues. Germline CDR1 and CDR2: MNHEY and SVGAGI. V shed 8 bases and J shed 7 bases, with 16 bases lying between them. This CDR3 reads CASSSGVPNTQYF. Here the CDR3 DNA reads TGTGCCAGCTCGTCGGGGGTCCCTAATACGCAGTATTTT.

The chain is built from TRBV3-1 (or the pseudogene TRBV3-2) and TRBJ1-4; no firm D call. Germline CDR1 LGHDT, CDR2 YNNKEL (reference sequence). The CDR3 covers 16 residues. Trimming cost V 1 base and J 2 bases, with 11 bases left between them. The CDR3 loop is CASSQGIRTTNEKLFF. The CDR3, as DNA: TGTGCCAGCAGCCAAGGAATTCGGACCACTAATGAAAAACTGTTTTTT.

This sequence joins TRBV28 and TRBJ1-5, with unresolved D. Trimming removed 5 bases at V and 15 bases at J, with 17 bases between. CDR3 length equals 12 residues. CDR1 MDHEN and CDR2 SYDVKM come from the germline V gene. For the CDR3, the DNA is TGTGCCAGCAGTACAACCGGGCTAACAAGGCATTTT. Protein sequence: CASSTTGLTRHF.

The gene calls are TRBV6-5 and TRBJ1-4, with 9 bases identical to TRBD1. This CDR3 comprises 15 residues. Trimming cost V 6 bases and J 5 bases; bases outside gene matches: 7. Germline V gene sequence: CDR1 MNHEY, CDR2 SVGAGI. CDR3 sequence: CASSLLGTGNEKLFF. CDR3 coding DNA: TGTGCCAGCAGCCTCCTAGGGACAGGGAATGAAAAACTGTTTTTT.

The rearrangement uses TRBV11-2 and TRBJ1-4; TRBD1 matches 8 bases. The germline gives CDR1 SGHAT, CDR2 FQNNGV. This CDR3 region has 15 residues. The J segment lost 7 bases and the V segment lost 3 bases, leaving 7 bases of the junction unmatched. The CDR3 here is CASSLDRASGEKLFF. The CDR3 DNA follows: TGTGCCAGCAGCTTGGACAGGGCATCGGGTGAAAAACTGTTTTTT. The full variable domain, with the rest looked up from reference TRBV11-2 and TRBJ1-4, is EAGVAQSPRYKIIEKRQSVAFWCNPISGHATLYWYQQILGQGPKLLIQFQNNGVVDDSQLPKDRFSAERLKGVDSTLKIQPAKLEDSAVYLCASSLDRASGEKLFFGSGTQLSVL.

The rearrangement uses TRBV28 and TRBJ1-3; D unclear. The germline gives CDR1 MDHEN, CDR2 SYDVKM. V was cut by 6 bases and J by 2 bases, with 14 bases left in between. This CDR3 is 15 amino acids long. CDR3 sequence reads: CASRPGGSTGNTIYF. The CDR3 DNA reads as TGTGCCAGCAGGCCGGGAGGCAGTACTGGAAACACCATATATTTT.

The chain uses TRBV6-5 and TRBJ1-5; 9 positions match TRBD1. The junction had 3 bases not matched to a gene; V was cut back by 6 bases and J by 0 bases. Germline-derived CDR1 and CDR2 are MNHEY and SVGAGI. This CDR3 spans 15 amino acids. The CDR3 region is CASRRTGASNQPQHF. The CDR3 DNA reads as TGTGCCAGCAGGCGGACAGGGGCTAGCAATCAGCCCCAGCATTTT.

CDR3 amino acids: CASSVTSGGTTDTQYF. The CDR3 DNA is TGTGCCAGCAGCGTGACTAGCGGGGGTACCACAGATACGCAGTATTTT. V is TRBV9 and J is TRBJ2-3; 12 bases fit TRBD2. Germline V gene lookup returns CDR1 SGDLS and CDR2 YYNGEE. J gave up 2 bases and V 2 bases, and 3 bases lay outside the gene matches. The CDR3 spans 16 residues.

This chain joins TRBV28 and TRBJ2-7; TRBD2 aligns across 10 bases. This CDR3 comprises 13 residues. Germline values: CDR1 MDHEN, CDR2 SYDVKM. CDR3: CAEAEREGYEQYF. The CDR3, as DNA: TGTGCAGAGGCTGAGCGGGAGGGCTACGAGCAGTACTTC.

The chain combines TRBV5-1 with TRBJ1-1, with D tentatively TRBD1 (5 bases). This CDR3 comprises 13 residues. Trimming shortened V by 6 bases and J by 4 bases, and 13 bases separated the two germline ends. The germline V gene encodes CDR1 SGHRS and CDR2 YFSETQ. CDR3 region: CASKQEPPTEAFF. The CDR3 region has the DNA TGCGCCAGCAAACAGGAACCTCCCACTGAAGCTTTCTTT. The whole variable domain, filled in from reference TRBV5-1 and TRBJ1-1, reads KAGVTQTPRYLIKTRGQQVTLSCSPISGHRSVSWYQQTPGQGLQFLFEYFSETQRNKGNFPGRFSGRQFSNSRSEMNVSTLELGDSALYLCASKQEPPTEAFFGQGTRLTVV.

V gene TRBV19 combines with J gene TRBJ2-1, with D maybe TRBD1 (5 bases). V shed 5 bases and J shed 6 bases, with 17 bases lying between them. The CDR3 length is 15 residues. Germline lookup yields CDR1 LNHDA and CDR2 SQIVND (reference sequence). Written as DNA, the CDR3 is TGTGCCAGTAGTCAGAAGGGGCAGTACCCCAATGAGCAGTTCTTC. Protein: CASSQKGQYPNEQFF.